The next 12 T cell receptor beta chains were all read from a single sample in a study of cytomegalovirus exposure and HLA in healthy donors. The PCR used 60 Vbeta and 13 Jbeta primers. Here immunoSEQ multiplex PCR was the method, and the copy in TCRdb shows in-frame clones only, minus some. Of 110,000 to 150,000 clones detected, roughly 82% appear once; the ten largest clones hold more than 6.5%. Sequencing was carried out using PBMCs. Source of these receptors: a man aged 25-40 years in good health and CMV-seronegative.

This clone was counted between two and nine times. V gene TRBV5-8 combines with J gene TRBJ1-4; TRBD1 matches at 8 bases. Losses at the gene ends were 0 bases for V and 8 bases for J; bases not matched to a gene: 9. The V gene's germline CDR1 is SGHTS and CDR2 YDEGEE. The CDR3 has 16 residues. CDR3 loop: CASSLAVGQGMEKLFF. Here the CDR3 DNA reads TGTGCCAGCAGCTTGGCTGTTGGACAGGGAATGGAAAAACTGTTTTTT.

A few counts support this clone. The V call is TRBV28, the J call TRBJ2-7; D is unclear. V was cut by 4 bases and J by 1 base, with 20 bases left in between. The germline gives CDR1 MDHEN, CDR2 SYDVKM. The CDR3 consists of 17 residues. The CDR3 loop is CASSSLRARSRSYEQYF. The CDR3 DNA follows: TGTGCCAGCAGTTCCCTCCGCGCAAGGTCGAGGTCCTACGAGCAGTACTTC.

This clone was counted a single time. V gene TRBV6-5 combines with J gene TRBJ1-3; D not resolved. The germline V and J ends were trimmed by 4 bases and 0 bases, with 10 bases remaining between them. The CDR3 covers 15 residues. In germline, CDR1 is MNHEY, CDR2 SVGAGI. CDR3 in DNA: TGTGCCAGCAGTTCAGATTTATACTCTGGAAACACCATATATTTT. Amino acid sequence: CASSSDLYSGNTIYF.

The chain carries TRBV9 and TRBJ2-2; tentatively, D is TRBD2 (7 bases). The V end was cut by 2 bases, the J end by 3 bases, with 14 bases between. CDR1 and CDR2 (germline): SGDLS, YYNGEE. This CDR3 spans 16 amino acids. The DNA of the CDR3 is TGTGCCAGCAGCGTCGGTGGGGGGGCGTACACCGGGGAGCTGTTTTTT. Protein: CASSVGGGAYTGELFF.

CDR3 coding DNA: TGTGCCAGTAGTACCCCCCCCGGGGTATCCTATAATTCACCCCTCCACTTT. This gives the protein CASSTPPGVSYNSPLHF. The gene calls are TRBV19 and TRBJ1-6; D is unclear. Trimming stripped 4 bases from V and 1 base from J, with 14 bases between. Looked up from germline, CDR1 is LNHDA and CDR2 is SQIVND (reference sequence). The CDR3 is 17 residues long. Full variable domain (outside the CDR3, taken from reference TRBV19 and TRBJ1-6): DGGITQSPKYLFRKEGQNVTLSCEQNLNHDAMYWYRQDPGQGLRLIYYSQIVNDFQKGDIAEGYSVSREKKESFPLTVTSAQKNPTAFYLCASSTPPGVSYNSPLHFGNGTRLTVT.

The V call is TRBV6-6, the J call TRBJ2-5; perhaps TRBD2 as D (6 bases). Trimming pared 0 bases from V and 9 bases from J, leaving 14 bases between. Germline values: CDR1 MNHNY, CDR2 SVGAGI (reference sequence). The CDR3 extends over 14 amino acids. DNA for the CDR3: TGTGCCAGCAGTTACTCGGGAGGCAGGGAGGCCCAGTACTTC. It translates to CASSYSGGREAQYF.

This chain connects TRBV11-2 to TRBJ1-4; the D gene is possibly TRBD1 (5 bases). The germline V gene has CDR1 SGHAT and CDR2 FQNNGV. The CDR3 runs 13 residues. Trimming took 9 bases from V and 3 from J, leaving 11 bases between them. The CDR3 nucleotides are TGTGCCAGTAAGACAGTCCCTAATGAAAAACTGTTTTTT. Translated, it gives CASKTVPNEKLFF.

This clone was seen a handful of times. V is TRBV7-9 and J is TRBJ2-5; TRBD2 agrees at 8 bases. J gave up 6 bases and V 5 bases, and 8 bases lay outside the gene matches. Germline lookup yields CDR1 SEHNR and CDR2 FQNEAQ (reference sequence). This CDR3 has 14 residues. The CDR3 DNA is TGTGCCAGCAGCCCCCCGGGGGGGCGCAAGACCCAGTACTTC. Amino acids: CASSPPGGRKTQYF.

This sequence joins TRBV30 and TRBJ1-6; possibly TRBD1 for D (5 bases). Germline CDR1 is GTSNPN and CDR2 is SVGIG (reference sequence). Trimming left V 1 base short and J 5 bases short, with 9 bases between. The CDR3 extends over 14 amino acids. The CDR3 DNA is TGTGCCTGGAGTGGCGGGGGAGATAATTCACCCCTCCACTTT. Translated: CAWSGGGDNSPLHF.

The chain couples TRBV4-1 to TRBJ2-5; 9 positions agree with TRBD1. The V gene end was trimmed by 1 base and the J gene end by 2 bases; junction bases not matched to a gene: 2. Germline V lookup: CDR1 MGHRA, CDR2 YSYEKL. The CDR3 is 15 amino acids. The CDR3 region is CASSQGTGVQETQYF. The DNA for the CDR3 is TGCGCCAGCAGCCAAGGGACAGGGGTTCAAGAGACCCAGTACTTC.

This clone occurred many times. V gene TRBV19 combines with J gene TRBJ1-1; D is unclear. This CDR3 is built from 12 residues. Germline CDR1 reads LNHDA; CDR2 reads SQIVND (reference sequence). V lost 4 bases to trimming and J lost 1 base, with 4 bases between them. The chain's CDR3 is CASSTGNTEAFF. In DNA, the CDR3 is TGTGCCAGTAGTACAGGGAACACTGAAGCTTTCTTT.

V usage is TRBV27 and J usage is TRBJ2-5; 9 nucleotides match TRBD1. In germline, CDR1 is MNHEY, CDR2 SMNVEV (reference sequence). V shed 0 bases and J 5 bases; nucleotides not matched to a gene: 10. The CDR3 has 17 residues. CDR3 nucleotides: TGTGCCAGCAGTTTATCGAGAACAGGGGGCGTCTGGGAGACCCAGTACTTC. Amino acid sequence: CASSLSRTGGVWETQYF.